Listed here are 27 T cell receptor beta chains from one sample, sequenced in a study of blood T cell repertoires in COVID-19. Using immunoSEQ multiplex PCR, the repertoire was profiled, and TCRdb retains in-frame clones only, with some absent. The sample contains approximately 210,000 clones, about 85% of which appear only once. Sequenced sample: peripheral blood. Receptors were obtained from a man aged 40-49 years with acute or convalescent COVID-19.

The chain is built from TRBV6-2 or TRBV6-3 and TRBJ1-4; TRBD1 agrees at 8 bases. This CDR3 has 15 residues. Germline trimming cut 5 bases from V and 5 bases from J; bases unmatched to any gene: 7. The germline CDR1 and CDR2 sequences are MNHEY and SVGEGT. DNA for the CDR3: TGTGCCAGCAGTCCCGGACAGGGCGGGAATGAAAAACTGTTTTTT. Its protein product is CASSPGQGGNEKLFF.

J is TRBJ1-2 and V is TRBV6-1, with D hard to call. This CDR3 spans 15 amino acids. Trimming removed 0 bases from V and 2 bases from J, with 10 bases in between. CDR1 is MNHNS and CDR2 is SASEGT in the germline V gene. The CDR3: CASSEALGRNYGYTF. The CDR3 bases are TGTGCCAGCAGTGAAGCCCTGGGCAGGAACTATGGCTACACCTTC.

This CDR3 is CASSYSRVVKNIQYF. In DNA, the CDR3 is TGTGCCAGCAGTTACTCGAGGGTAGTCAAAAACATTCAGTACTTC. V and J are TRBV6-5 and TRBJ2-4, with D possibly matching TRBD2 (5 bases). CDR3 length equals 15 residues. Trimming removed 0 bases at V and 3 bases at J, with 9 bases between. The V gene's germline CDR1 is MNHEY and CDR2 SVGAGI.

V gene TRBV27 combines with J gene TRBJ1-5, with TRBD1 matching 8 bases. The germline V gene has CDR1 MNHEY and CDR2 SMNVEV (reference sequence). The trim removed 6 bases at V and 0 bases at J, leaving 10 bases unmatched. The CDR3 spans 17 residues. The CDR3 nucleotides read TGTGCCAGCAGAATTACAGGGGGAGTTTATAGCAATCAGCCCCAGCATTTT. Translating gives CASRITGGVYSNQPQHF.

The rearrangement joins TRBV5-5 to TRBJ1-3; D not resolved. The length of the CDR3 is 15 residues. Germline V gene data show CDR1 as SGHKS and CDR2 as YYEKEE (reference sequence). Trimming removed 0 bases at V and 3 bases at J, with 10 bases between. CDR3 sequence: CASSLGGFGGNTIYF. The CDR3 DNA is TGTGCCAGCAGCTTGGGAGGGTTTGGTGGAAACACCATATATTTT.

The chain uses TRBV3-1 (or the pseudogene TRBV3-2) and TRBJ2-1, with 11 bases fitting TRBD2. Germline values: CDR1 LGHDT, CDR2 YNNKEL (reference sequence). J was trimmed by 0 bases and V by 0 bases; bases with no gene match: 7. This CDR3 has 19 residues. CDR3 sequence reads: CASSQEGLAGGSSYNEQFF. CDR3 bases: TGTGCCAGCAGCCAAGAAGGGCTAGCGGGGGGCAGCTCCTACAATGAGCAGTTCTTC.

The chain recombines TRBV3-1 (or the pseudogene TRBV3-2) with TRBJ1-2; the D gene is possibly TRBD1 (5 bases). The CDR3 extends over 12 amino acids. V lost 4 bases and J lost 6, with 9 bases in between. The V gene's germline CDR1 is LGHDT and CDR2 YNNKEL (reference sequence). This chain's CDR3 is CASSPSGDGYTF. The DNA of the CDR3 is TGTGCCAGCAGCCCGTCGGGGGATGGCTACACCTTC.

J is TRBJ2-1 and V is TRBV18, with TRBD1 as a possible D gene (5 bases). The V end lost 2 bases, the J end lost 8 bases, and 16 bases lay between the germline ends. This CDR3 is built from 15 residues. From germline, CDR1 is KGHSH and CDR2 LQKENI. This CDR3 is CASSPDWPRVDEQFF. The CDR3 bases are TGTGCCAGCTCACCAGATTGGCCCAGGGTCGATGAGCAGTTCTTC.

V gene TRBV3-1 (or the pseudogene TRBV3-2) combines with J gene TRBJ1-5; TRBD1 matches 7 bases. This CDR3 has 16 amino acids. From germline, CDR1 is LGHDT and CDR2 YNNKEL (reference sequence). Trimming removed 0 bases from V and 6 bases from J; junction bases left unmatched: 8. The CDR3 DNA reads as TGTGCCAGCAGCCAAGATGGGACAGTGGGGGGTCAGCCCCAGCATTTT. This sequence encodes CASSQDGTVGGQPQHF.

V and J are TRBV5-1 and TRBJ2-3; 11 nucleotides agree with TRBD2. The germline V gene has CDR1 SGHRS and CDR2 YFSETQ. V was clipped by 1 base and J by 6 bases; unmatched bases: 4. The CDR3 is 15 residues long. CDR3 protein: CASSLPSGGPDTQYF. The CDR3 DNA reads TGCGCCAGCAGCTTGCCTAGCGGGGGGCCTGATACGCAGTATTTT.

For the CDR3, the DNA is TGTGCCAGCACCTCTAGAGGGGCCGGCGGGGGCCAGTACTTC. Amino acids: CASTSRGAGGGQYF. This chain joins TRBV27 and TRBJ2-5, with TRBD2 matching 7 bases. This CDR3 region has 14 residues. The V gene end was trimmed by 7 bases and the J gene end by 10 bases; junction bases not matched to a gene: 15. CDR1 and CDR2 from the germline V gene are MNHEY and SMNVEV (reference sequence).

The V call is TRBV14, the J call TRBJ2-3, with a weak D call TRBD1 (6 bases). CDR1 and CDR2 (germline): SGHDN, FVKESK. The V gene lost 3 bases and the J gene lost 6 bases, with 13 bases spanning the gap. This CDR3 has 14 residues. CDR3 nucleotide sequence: TGTGCCAGCAGCCAGGCCATTAGGGGGGATACGCAGTATTTT. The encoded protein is CASSQAIRGDTQYF.

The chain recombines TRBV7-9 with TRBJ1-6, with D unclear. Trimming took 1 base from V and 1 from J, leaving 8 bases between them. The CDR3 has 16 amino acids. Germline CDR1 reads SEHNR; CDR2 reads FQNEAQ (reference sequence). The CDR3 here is CASSLESASYNSPLHF. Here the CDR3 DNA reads TGTGCCAGCAGCTTAGAGTCAGCGTCCTATAATTCACCCCTCCACTTT.

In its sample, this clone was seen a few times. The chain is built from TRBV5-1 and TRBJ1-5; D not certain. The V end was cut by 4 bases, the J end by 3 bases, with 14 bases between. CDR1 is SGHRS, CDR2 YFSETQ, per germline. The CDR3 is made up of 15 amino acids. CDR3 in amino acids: CASSLDAGNNQPQHF. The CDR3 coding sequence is TGCGCCAGCAGCCTGGATGCAGGCAACAATCAGCCCCAGCATTTT.

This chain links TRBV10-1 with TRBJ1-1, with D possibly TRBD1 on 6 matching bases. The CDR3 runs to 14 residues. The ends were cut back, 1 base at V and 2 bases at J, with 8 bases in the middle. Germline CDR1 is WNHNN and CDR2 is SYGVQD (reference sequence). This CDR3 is CASSELQGNTEAFF. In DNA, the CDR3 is TGCGCCAGCAGTGAGTTACAGGGTAACACTGAAGCTTTCTTT.

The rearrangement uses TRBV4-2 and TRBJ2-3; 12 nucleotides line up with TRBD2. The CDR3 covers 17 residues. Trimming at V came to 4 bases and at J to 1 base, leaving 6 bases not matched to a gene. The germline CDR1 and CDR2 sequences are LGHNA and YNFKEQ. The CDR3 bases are TGTGCCAGCAGCCTAAGGACTAGCGGGGTGGGCACAGATACGCAGTATTTT. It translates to CASSLRTSGVGTDTQYF.

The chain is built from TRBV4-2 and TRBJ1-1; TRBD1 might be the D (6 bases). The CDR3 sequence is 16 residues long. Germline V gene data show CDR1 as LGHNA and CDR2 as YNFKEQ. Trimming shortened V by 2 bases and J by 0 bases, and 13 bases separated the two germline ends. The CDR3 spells CASSQPVQGMNTEAFF. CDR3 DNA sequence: TGTGCCAGCAGCCAACCCGTACAGGGCATGAACACTGAAGCTTTCTTT.

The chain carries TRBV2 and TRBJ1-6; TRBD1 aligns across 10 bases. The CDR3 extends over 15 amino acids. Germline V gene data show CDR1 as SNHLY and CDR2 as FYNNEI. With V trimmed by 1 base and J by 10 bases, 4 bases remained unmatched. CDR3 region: CASSEGTGGLSPLHF. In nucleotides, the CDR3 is TGTGCCAGCAGTGAAGGGACAGGGGGTCTATCACCCCTCCACTTT.

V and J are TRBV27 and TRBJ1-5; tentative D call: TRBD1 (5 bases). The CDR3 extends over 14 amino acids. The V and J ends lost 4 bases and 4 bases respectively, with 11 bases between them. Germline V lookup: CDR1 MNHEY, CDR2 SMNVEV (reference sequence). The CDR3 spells CASSSGGRNQPQHF. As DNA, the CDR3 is TGTGCCAGCAGTTCCGGGGGTCGGAATCAGCCCCAGCATTTT.

Written as DNA, the CDR3 is TGTGCCAGCACCCTGGGAAGGGGGCTGGGTACTGAAGCTTTCTTT. Translated: CASTLGRGLGTEAFF. V gene TRBV7-2 combines with J gene TRBJ1-1; 7 bases align to TRBD1. The ends lost 7 bases at V and 5 bases at J; junction bases unmatched: 13. Germline V gene lookup returns CDR1 SGHTA and CDR2 FQGNSA. This CDR3 spans 15 amino acids. Filled out from reference TRBV7-2 and TRBJ1-1, the complete variable domain reads GAGVSQSPSNKVTEKGKDVELRCDPISGHTALYWYRQSLGQGLEFLIYFQGNSAPDKSGLPSDRFSAERTGGSVSTLTIQRTQQEDSAVYLCASTLGRGLGTEAFFGQGTRLTVV.

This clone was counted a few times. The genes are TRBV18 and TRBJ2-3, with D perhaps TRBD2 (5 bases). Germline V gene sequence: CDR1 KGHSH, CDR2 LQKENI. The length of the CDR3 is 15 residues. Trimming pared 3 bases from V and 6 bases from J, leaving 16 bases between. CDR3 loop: CASSPGRGIRDTQYF. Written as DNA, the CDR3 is TGTGCCAGCTCACCGGGCAGAGGGATCAGGGATACGCAGTATTTT.

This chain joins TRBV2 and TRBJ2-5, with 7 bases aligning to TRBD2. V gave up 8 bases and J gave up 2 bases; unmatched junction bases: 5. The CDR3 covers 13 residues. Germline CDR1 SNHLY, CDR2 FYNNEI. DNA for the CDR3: TGTGCCAGCCACCGCGGGGGTCAAGAGACCCAGTACTTC. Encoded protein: CASHRGGQETQYF.

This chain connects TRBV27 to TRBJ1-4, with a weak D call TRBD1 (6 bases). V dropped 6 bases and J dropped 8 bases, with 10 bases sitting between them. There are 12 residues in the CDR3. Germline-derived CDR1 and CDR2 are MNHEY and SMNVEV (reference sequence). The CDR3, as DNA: TGTGCCAGCAGATTCACAGGGGAAAAACTGTTTTTT. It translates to CASRFTGEKLFF.

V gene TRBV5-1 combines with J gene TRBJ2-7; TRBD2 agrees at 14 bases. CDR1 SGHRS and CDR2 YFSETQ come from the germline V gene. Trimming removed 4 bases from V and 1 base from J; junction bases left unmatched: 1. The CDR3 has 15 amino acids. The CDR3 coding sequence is TGCGCCAGCAGCGGGACTAGCGGGAGTTCCTACGAGCAGTACTTC. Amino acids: CASSGTSGSSYEQYF.

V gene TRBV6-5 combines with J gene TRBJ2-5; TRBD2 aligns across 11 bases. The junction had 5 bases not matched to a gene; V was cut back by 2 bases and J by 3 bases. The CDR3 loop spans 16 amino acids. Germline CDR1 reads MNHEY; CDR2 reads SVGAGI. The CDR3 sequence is CASSYVSGGAEETQYF. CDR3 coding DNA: TGTGCCAGCAGTTACGTTAGCGGGGGGGCCGAAGAGACCCAGTACTTC.

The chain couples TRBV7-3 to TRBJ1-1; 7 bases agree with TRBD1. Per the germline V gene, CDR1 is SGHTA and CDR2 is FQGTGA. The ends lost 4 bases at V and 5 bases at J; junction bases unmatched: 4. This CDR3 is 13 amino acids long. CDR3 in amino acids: CASSSQGRTEAFF. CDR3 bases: TGTGCCAGCAGCTCACAGGGGCGGACTGAAGCTTTCTTT.

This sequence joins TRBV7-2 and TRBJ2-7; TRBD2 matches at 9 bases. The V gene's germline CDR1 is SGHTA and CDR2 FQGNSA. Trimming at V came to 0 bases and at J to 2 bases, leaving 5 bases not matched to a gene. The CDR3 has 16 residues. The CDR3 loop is CASSLAAGGPPYEQYF. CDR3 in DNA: TGTGCCAGCAGCTTAGCCGCGGGAGGGCCCCCCTACGAGCAGTACTTC.